The 18 T cell receptor beta chains presented below share a single source sample, sequenced in a study of molecular identifiers for immune sequencing clone quantification. MiXCR, run by TCRdb on the PCR reads, gives a single entry per CDR3 protein. The sample includes over 100,000 distinct CDR3 sequences, about 35% of them seen just once. Sequencing used naive CD8+ T cells from blood, with Jurkat cell RNA spiked in. Subset reported: FACS-sorted CD8+CD4-CCR7+CD45RA+ naive T cells. These receptor sequences come from a human donor in good health. Some libraries in this study had Jurkat cell RNA spiked in.

This clonotype was observed a few times. The chain has TRBV12-3 or TRBV12-4 and TRBJ1-4; possible D gene TRBD1, 5 bases. This CDR3 contains 14 residues. Trimming removed 5 bases from V and 3 bases from J, with 10 bases in between. The CDR3 coding sequence is TGTGCCAGCAGTCCAGAGGGGCCTAATGAAAAACTGTTTTTT. Its protein is CASSPEGPNEKLFF.

The chain uses TRBV19 and TRBJ2-2; the D gene is possibly TRBD1 (6 bases). Germline loops: CDR1 LNHDA, CDR2 SQIVND (reference sequence). This CDR3 region has 14 residues. V was trimmed by 5 bases and J by 5 bases, leaving 12 bases between them. The CDR3 region is CASSQGQITGELFF. The CDR3 region has the DNA TGTGCCAGTAGTCAAGGACAGATTACCGGGGAGCTGTTTTTT. Filled out from reference TRBV19 and TRBJ2-2, the complete variable domain reads DGGITQSPKYLFRKEGQNVTLSCEQNLNHDAMYWYRQDPGQGLRLIYYSQIVNDFQKGDIAEGYSVSREKKESFPLTVTSAQKNPTAFYLCASSQGQITGELFFGEGSRLTVL.

The chain employs TRBV7-8 and TRBJ1-2; 8 bases map to TRBD1. The germline V gene encodes CDR1 SGHVS and CDR2 FQNEAQ. The CDR3 is 19 residues long. The V gene end was trimmed by 1 base and the J gene end by 0 bases; junction bases not matched to a gene: 13. The CDR3 spells CASSLEIGTGLGTNYGYTF. In DNA, the CDR3 is TGTGCCAGCAGCTTAGAAATTGGGACAGGCTTGGGGACTAACTATGGCTACACCTTC.

Comments on this clonotype: Possible read error: a much larger clone is one base away. The chain links TRBV5-5 to TRBJ2-4; a possible D gene is TRBD2 (5 bases). CDR1 is SGHKS, CDR2 YYEKEE, per germline (reference sequence). The CDR3 is 16 amino acids. CDR3 in DNA: TGTGCCAACAGCCCTTCCCGGACTGTAGCCAAAAACATTCAGTACTTC. Translation: CANSPSRTVAKNIQYF.

A few counts support this clonotype. This chain joins TRBV4-2 and TRBJ1-1; D gene uncertain. The V end lost 5 bases, the J end lost 0 bases, and 7 bases lay between the germline ends. The CDR3 spans 13 residues. Germline V CDR1 and CDR2: LGHNA, YNFKEQ. CDR3 sequence (DNA): TGTGCCAGCAGCAGACGGATGAACACTGAAGCTTTCTTT. Its protein product is CASSRRMNTEAFF.

The CDR3 sequence is CASSLEIAGGTQETQYF. Here the CDR3 DNA reads TGTGCCAGCAGCTTAGAAATAGCGGGGGGGACTCAAGAGACCCAGTACTTC. The chain joins TRBV7-6 to TRBJ2-5, with 11 bases that match TRBD2. The CDR3 consists of 17 residues. V shed 1 base and J 2 bases; nucleotides not matched to a gene: 6. From germline, CDR1 is SGHVS and CDR2 FNYEAQ.

The chain couples TRBV28 to TRBJ2-2; TRBD2 matches at 12 bases. V dropped 3 bases and J dropped 5; count of bases not matched to a gene: 1. Looked up from germline, CDR1 is MDHEN and CDR2 is SYDVKM. The CDR3 is 15 residues long. The CDR3 is CASSFLAGGTGELFF. In DNA form, the CDR3 reads TGTGCCAGCAGTTTCCTAGCGGGAGGGACCGGGGAGCTGTTTTTT. Looking up the rest from reference TRBV28 and TRBJ2-2 gives the full variable domain: DVKVTQSSRYLVKRTGEKVFLECVQDMDHENMFWYRQDPGLGLRLIYFSYDVKMKEKGDIPEGYSVSREKKERFSLILESASTNQTSMYLCASSFLAGGTGELFFGEGSRLTVL.

On this clonotype: Because the CDR3 is missing its conserved closing phenylalanine or tryptophan, this is likely a read error. The limits of the CDR3 on the DNA are not certain, so only TCRdb's listed CDR3 is given. The V call is TRBV29-1, the J call TRBJ1-2. Looked up from germline, CDR1 is SQVTM and CDR2 is ANQGSEA. The CDR3 has 12 residues if both end residues are counted. The CDR3 is CSVGVLNYGFTI.

As regards this clonotype: The junction and the germline gene differ at one end; a read error may be behind it. This chain uses TRBV19 with TRBJ2-1; no reliable D call. Germline-derived CDR1 and CDR2 are LNHDA and SQIVND (reference sequence). The CDR3 spans 14 residues. The CDR3 nucleotides are TGCGCCAGTAGTATGGAACTGGGTTGGGATGAGCAGTTCTTC. Its protein is CASSMELGWDEQFF.

The table lists this clonotype with a count of one. The chain employs TRBV27 and TRBJ1-5; perhaps TRBD1 as D (5 bases). The CDR3 totals 14 residues. Germline loops: CDR1 MNHEY, CDR2 SMNVEV (reference sequence). Trimming removed 2 bases from V and 3 bases from J, with 8 bases in between. This CDR3 reads CASSLQGFNQPQHF. In DNA, the CDR3 is TGTGCCAGCAGTTTACAGGGATTCAATCAGCCCCAGCATTTT.

V and J are TRBV4-3 and TRBJ1-2; 8 nucleotides line up with TRBD1. The CDR3 is 16 residues long. Germline loops: CDR1 LGHNA, CDR2 YSLEER. The ends lost 0 bases at V and 4 bases at J; junction bases unmatched: 7. The chain's CDR3 is CASSQDLAGGGYGYTF. The CDR3 region has the DNA TGCGCCAGCAGCCAAGATCTAGCAGGGGGCGGCTATGGCTACACCTTC.

The V gene is TRBV2, the J gene TRBJ2-7, with D perhaps assigned TRBD1 or TRBD2 (5 bases each). Trimming removed 2 bases at V and 0 bases at J, with 11 bases between. The CDR3 covers 15 residues. The germline gives CDR1 SNHLY, CDR2 FYNNEI. The CDR3 spells CASSEWAGSSYEQYF. CDR3 coding DNA: TGTGCCAGCAGTGAATGGGCAGGGAGCTCCTACGAGCAGTACTTC. Full variable domain (rest looked up from reference TRBV2 and TRBJ2-7): EPEVTQTPSHQVTQMGQEVILRCVPISNHLYFYWYRQILGQKVEFLVSFYNNEISEKSEIFDDQFSVERPDGSNFTLKIRSTKLEDSAMYFCASSEWAGSSYEQYFGPGTRLTVT.

This chain connects TRBV19 to TRBJ2-7; 9 nucleotides agree with TRBD1. V trimming: 5 bases; J trimming: 4 bases; junction bases outside the gene matches: 9. CDR1 LNHDA and CDR2 SQIVND come from the germline V gene (reference sequence). CDR3 length equals 15 residues. CDR3 DNA: TGTGCCAGTAGTCGACTCTCCGGGACAGGGTACGAGCAGTACTTC. Residues: CASSRLSGTGYEQYF.

This rearrangement joins TRBV7-2 to TRBJ1-6, with D perhaps TRBD1 (6 bases). The CDR3 is made up of 13 amino acids. V was cut by 5 bases and J by 13 bases, with 15 bases left in between. Germline CDR1 and CDR2: SGHTA and FQGNSA. The CDR3 here is CASSVHPGAPLHF. The CDR3, as DNA: TGTGCCAGCAGCGTCCACCCGGGGGCGCCCCTCCACTTT.

As for this clonotype: The CDR3 does not end in the conserved phenylalanine or tryptophan, so this is likely a read error. The chain uses TRBV7-9 and TRBJ1-3, with D possibly TRBD1 on 5 matching bases. Germline CDR1 and CDR2: SEHNR and FQNEAQ (reference sequence). V was cut by 4 bases and J by 4 bases, with 14 bases left in between. The CDR3 runs 15 residues. The CDR3 is CASSSSPGSGNTIYY. CDR3 coding DNA: TGTGCCAGCAGCTCCTCACCAGGGTCCGGAAACACCATATATTAT.

The rearrangement joins TRBV28 to TRBJ1-1; 8 bases agree with TRBD1. This CDR3 spans 17 amino acids. Germline values: CDR1 MDHEN, CDR2 SYDVKM. V lost 3 bases to trimming and J lost 0 bases; unmatched junction nucleotides: 9. CDR3 nucleotide sequence: TGTGCCAGCAGTTTTATCCCTGGGACAGGCCTGAACACTGAAGCTTTCTTT. Translated: CASSFIPGTGLNTEAFF.

This clonotype was detected only a few times. The J gene is TRBJ1-5, the V gene TRBV4-1, with D unresolved. The V gene lost 0 bases and the J gene lost 0 bases, with 9 bases spanning the gap. From germline, CDR1 is MGHRA and CDR2 YSYEKL. The CDR3 runs 16 residues. This chain's CDR3 is CASSQDQTYSNQPQHF. The CDR3 DNA follows: TGCGCCAGCAGCCAAGATCAGACCTATAGCAATCAGCCCCAGCATTTT.

The chain carries TRBV19 and TRBJ1-5; TRBD1 is a possible D gene (5 bases). CDR1 and CDR2 from the germline V gene are LNHDA and SQIVND (reference sequence). Trimming removed 3 bases at V and 9 bases at J, with 12 bases between. CDR3 length: 13 residues. CDR3: CASSMGPFRPQHF. Written as DNA, the CDR3 is TGTGCCAGTAGTATGGGGCCCTTTCGGCCCCAGCATTTT.